Listed below are T cell receptor beta chains from one sample, sequenced in a study of shared clonotypes between healthy human individuals. TCRdb's table, derived via immunoSEQ multiplex PCR, lists solely in-frame clones and lacks some. Of millions of clones detected, 85% to 95% appear once; the ten largest clones hold 0.39%. Sequencing used naive CD4+ T cells from PBMCs. These receptors all stem from a man between 18 and 29 years old in good health. Some clones in this sample may be carry-over from other donors' samples. The CDR3 runs from the conserved cysteine through the conserved F or W. D genes are given only for firm matches. Part of the rows lack a size; the others show once, few, many or a class for expanded clones.

TRBV15,NA,TRBJ1-3,17,TRBD1,CATRGPRPTGAGNTIYF,TGTGCCACCAGAGGGCCCCGGCCAACAGGGGCAGGAAACACCATATATTTT
TRBV5-6,NA,TRBJ2-2,12,NA,CASSLYPGELFF,TGTGCCAGCAGCCTTTATCCCGGGGAGCTGTTTTTT
TRBV9,NA,TRBJ1-5,14,NA,CASSVGVSNQPQHF,TGTGCCAGCAGCGTAGGGGTAAGCAATCAGCCCCAGCATTTT
TRBV10-3,NA,TRBJ1-5,18,NA,CAISDPIGVRDSNQPQHF,TGTGCCATCAGTGACCCTATAGGAGTCAGGGATAGCAATCAGCCCCAGCATTTT
TRBV5-4,NA,TRBJ2-7,13,NA,CASSLVSRPEQYF,TGTGCCAGCAGCTTGGTCTCACGCCCCGAGCAGTACTTC
TRBV5-5,once,TRBJ2-7,13,TRBD1,CASSWDREDEQYF,TGTGCCAGCAGCTGGGACAGGGAGGACGAGCAGTACTTC
TRBV29-1,few,TRBJ1-5,14,NA,CSVAIGGFNQPQHF,TGCAGCGTTGCAATCGGAGGGTTCAATCAGCCCCAGCATTTT
TRBV5-1,NA,TRBJ2-3,14,TRBD1,CASSPGQGTDTQYF,TGCGCCAGCAGCCCCGGACAGGGAACAGATACGCAGTATTTT
TRBV4-1,NA,TRBJ2-2,18,NA,CASSQDGGFGQNTGELFF,TGCGCCAGCAGCCAAGATGGTGGATTCGGGCAGAACACCGGGGAGCTGTTTTTT
TRBV6-1,few,TRBJ1-2,12,NA,CASSEVSYGYTF,TGTGCCAGCAGTGAAGTAAGCTATGGCTACACCTTC
TRBV18,NA,TRBJ2-7,16,NA,CASSPYHRDNTYEQYF,TGTGCCAGCTCACCCTATCACAGGGACAATACCTACGAGCAGTACTTC
TRBV5-1,few,TRBJ2-3,13,NA,CASSLGGTDTQYF,TGCGCCAGCAGCTTGGGGGGTACAGATACGCAGTATTTT
TRBV5-1,NA,TRBJ1-1,14,NA,CASSQRERRVGAFF,TGCGCCAGCAGCCAAAGGGAGCGGAGGGTTGGAGCTTTCTTT
TRBV19,NA,TRBJ2-7,14,NA,CASSTSRGSYEQYF,TGTGCCAGTAGTACATCACGGGGTTCCTACGAGCAGTACTTC
TRBV7-6,NA,TRBJ2-7,14,NA,CASSLAVRSYEQYF,TGTGCCAGCAGCTTAGCGGTACGCTCCTACGAGCAGTACTTC
TRBV5-1,NA,TRBJ1-5,16,TRBD1,CASSPGGHLSNQPQHF,TGCGCCAGCAGCCCAGGGGGGCACCTTAGCAATCAGCCCCAGCATTTT
TRBV14,NA,TRBJ2-3,15,NA,CASSQENRRTDTQYF,TGTGCCAGCAGCCAAGAAAACAGGCGCACAGATACGCAGTATTTT
TRBV25-1,NA,TRBJ2-2,13,NA,CASSESSGGELFF,TGTGCCAGCAGTGAATCCAGCGGGGGGGAGCTGTTTTTT
TRBV6-1,NA,TRBJ2-2,15,TRBD2,CASSERAGGAGELFF,TGTGCCAGCAGTGAACGAGCGGGAGGGGCCGGGGAGCTGTTTTTT
TRBV7-2,NA,TRBJ1-2,15,NA,CASSLWDGQLDGYTF,TGTGCCAGCAGCTTGTGGGATGGACAGCTGGATGGCTACACCTTC
TRBV18,NA,TRBJ2-2,16,NA,CASSPPGAPGSGELFF,TGTGCCAGCTCACCACCGGGGGCTCCGGGATCCGGGGAGCTGTTTTTT
TRBV5-1,NA,TRBJ1-2,14,TRBD1,CASSPRQGEAGYTF,TGCGCCAGCAGCCCTAGACAGGGTGAGGCTGGCTACACCTTC
TRBV2,NA,TRBJ2-2,14,TRBD1,CASSVTGDTGELFF,TGTGCCAGCAGTGTTACAGGGGACACCGGGGAGCTGTTTTTT
TRBV2,few,TRBJ2-2,14,TRBD1,CASSRDRGTGELFF,TGTGCCAGCAGTAGGGACAGGGGGACCGGGGAGCTGTTTTTT
TRBV6-5,once,TRBJ2-7,16,NA,CASSYSPRLDTYEQYF,TGTGCCAGCAGTTACTCGCCCCGCCTAGATACCTACGAGCAGTACTTC
TRBV11-3,few,TRBJ1-1,13,NA,CASSLRGNTEAFF,TGTGCCAGCAGCTTGAGGGGGAACACTGAAGCTTTCTTT
TRBV2,once,TRBJ1-5,14,NA,CASQKEIRSQPQHF,TGTGCCAGCCAGAAGGAGATCAGAAGTCAGCCCCAGCATTTT
TRBV10-2,few,TRBJ1-1,15,TRBD1,CASSTRTGGPTEAFF,TGCGCCAGCAGTACCAGGACAGGGGGCCCCACTGAAGCTTTCTTT
TRBV15,NA,TRBJ2-1,15,TRBD2,CATSKEGLAGVVQFF,TGTGCCACCAGCAAAGAGGGACTAGCGGGAGTAGTGCAGTTCTTC
TRBV7-2,NA,TRBJ2-7,14,NA,CASSLQTGVYEQYF,TGTGCCAGCAGCTTACAGACAGGTGTCTACGAGCAGTACTTC
TRBV5-1,NA,TRBJ2-1,17,TRBD2,CASSPVSGRGSYNEQFF,TGCGCCAGCAGCCCGGTTAGCGGGAGGGGGTCCTACAATGAGCAGTTCTTC
TRBV18,NA,TRBJ1-2,14,NA,CASSPTSVHYGYTF,TGTGCCAGCTCACCGACATCAGTCCACTATGGCTACACCTTC
TRBV13,few,TRBJ1-3,11,NA,CASSSGNTIYF,TGTGCCAGCAGCTCTGGAAACACCATATATTTT